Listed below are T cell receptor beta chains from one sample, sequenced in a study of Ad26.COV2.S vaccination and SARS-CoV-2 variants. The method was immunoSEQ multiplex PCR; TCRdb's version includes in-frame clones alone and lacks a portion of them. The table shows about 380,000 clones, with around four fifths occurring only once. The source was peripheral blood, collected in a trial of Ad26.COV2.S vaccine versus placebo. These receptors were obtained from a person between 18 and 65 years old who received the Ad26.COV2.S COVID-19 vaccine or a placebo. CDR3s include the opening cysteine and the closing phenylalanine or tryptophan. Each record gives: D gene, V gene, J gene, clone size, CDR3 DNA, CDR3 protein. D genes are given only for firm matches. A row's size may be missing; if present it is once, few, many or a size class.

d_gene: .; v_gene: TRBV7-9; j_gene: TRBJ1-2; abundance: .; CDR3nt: TGTGCCAGCAGCTTGAGCGGTCAAATGGGCACCTTC; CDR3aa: CASSLSGQMGTF
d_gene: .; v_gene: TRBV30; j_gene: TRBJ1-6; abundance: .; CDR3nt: TGTGCCTGGAGTTCAGAGGGCAATTCACCCCTCCACTTT; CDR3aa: CAWSSEGNSPLHF
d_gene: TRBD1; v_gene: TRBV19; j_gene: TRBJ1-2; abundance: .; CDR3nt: TGTGCCAGTAGTATTGGGACAGGGGGGCGCGGCTACACCTTC; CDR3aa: CASSIGTGGRGYTF
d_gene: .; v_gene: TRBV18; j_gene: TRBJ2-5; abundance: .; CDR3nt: TGTGCCAGCTCACCACAAATACCACCCACCCAAGAGACCCAGTACTTC; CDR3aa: CASSPQIPPTQETQYF
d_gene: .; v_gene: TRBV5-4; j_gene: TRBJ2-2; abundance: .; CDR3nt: TGTGCCAGCAGCTTGCCGGCCGGGGAGCTGTTTTTT; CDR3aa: CASSLPAGELFF
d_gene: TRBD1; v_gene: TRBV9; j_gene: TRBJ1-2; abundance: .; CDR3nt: TGTGCCAGCAGCGTAGCTGGGACAGTTTCTAACTATGGCTACACCTTC; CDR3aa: CASSVAGTVSNYGYTF
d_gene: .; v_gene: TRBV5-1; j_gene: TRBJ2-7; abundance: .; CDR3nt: TGCGCCAGCAGCTTGGATCGCGCAGAGTACTACGAGCAGTACTTC; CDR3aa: CASSLDRAEYYEQYF
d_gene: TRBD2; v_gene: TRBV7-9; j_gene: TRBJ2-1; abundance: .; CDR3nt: TGTGCCAGCAGCCCAGCGGGAGACAATGAGCAGTTCTTC; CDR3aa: CASSPAGDNEQFF
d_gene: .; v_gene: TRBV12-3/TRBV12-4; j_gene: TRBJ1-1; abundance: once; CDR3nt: TGTGCCAGCAGCTGGGGACCTCCCAACGAAGCTTTCTTT; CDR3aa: CASSWGPPNEAFF
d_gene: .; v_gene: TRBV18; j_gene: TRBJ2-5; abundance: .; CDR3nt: TGTGCCAGCTCCGCCCAACAGGGAAGAGAGACCCAGTACTTC; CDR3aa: CASSAQQGRETQYF
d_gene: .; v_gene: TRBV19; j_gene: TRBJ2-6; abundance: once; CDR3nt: TGTGCCAGTAGCCCACAAAACTCTGGGGCCAACGTCCTGACTTTC; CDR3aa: CASSPQNSGANVLTF
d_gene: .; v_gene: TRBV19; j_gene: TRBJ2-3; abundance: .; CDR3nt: TGTGCCAGTTTAAGTCGAACGGATACGCAGTATTTT; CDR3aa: CASLSRTDTQYF
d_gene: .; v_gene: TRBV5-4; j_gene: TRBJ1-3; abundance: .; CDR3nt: TGTGCCAGCAGCCCCGGACGGGGGGCTGGAAACACCATATATTTT; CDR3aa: CASSPGRGAGNTIYF
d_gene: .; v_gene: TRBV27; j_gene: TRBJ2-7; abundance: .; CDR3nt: TGTGCCAGCAGTTTCAGACAGTTCGAGCAGTACTTC; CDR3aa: CASSFRQFEQYF
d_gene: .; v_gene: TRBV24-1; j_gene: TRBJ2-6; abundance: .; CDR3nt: TGTGCCACCAGTGACCCCCCCTGGGCCAACGTCCTGACTTTC; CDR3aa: CATSDPPWANVLTF
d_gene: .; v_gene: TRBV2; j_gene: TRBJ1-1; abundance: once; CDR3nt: TGTGCCTGTGAGGTAGGAACCAACACTGAAGCTTTCTTT; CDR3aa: CACEVGTNTEAFF
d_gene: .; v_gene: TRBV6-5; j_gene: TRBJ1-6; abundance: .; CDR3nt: TGTGCCAGCAGTTACCCAAGGACCTATAATTCACCCCTCCACTTT; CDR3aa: CASSYPRTYNSPLHF
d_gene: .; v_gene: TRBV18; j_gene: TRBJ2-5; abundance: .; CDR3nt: TGTGCCAGCTCACCGGGGGAACAAGAGACCCAGTACTTC; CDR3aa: CASSPGEQETQYF
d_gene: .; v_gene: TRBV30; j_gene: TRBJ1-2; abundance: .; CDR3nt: TGTGCCTGGAGTGTTAGTCCTGACGGTGGCTACACCTTC; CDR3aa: CAWSVSPDGGYTF
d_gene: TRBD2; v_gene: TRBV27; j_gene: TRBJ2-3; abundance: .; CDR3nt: TGTGCCAGCAGCTATAGGACTAGCGTGGGTAGCACAGATACGCAGTATTTT; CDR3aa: CASSYRTSVGSTDTQYF
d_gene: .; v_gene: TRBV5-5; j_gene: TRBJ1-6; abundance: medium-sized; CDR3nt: TGTGCCAGCAGCTTGGGCAGGCATAATTCACCCCTCCACTTT; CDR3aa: CASSLGRHNSPLHF
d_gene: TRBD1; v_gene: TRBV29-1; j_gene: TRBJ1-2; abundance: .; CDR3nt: TGCAGCGTGCAGGGGGTGGGGCACTATGGCTACACCTTC; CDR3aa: CSVQGVGHYGYTF
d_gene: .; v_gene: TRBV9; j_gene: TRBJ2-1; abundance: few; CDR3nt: TGTGCCAGCAGCGTAGGGGCCAGCACCTACAATGAGCAGTTCTTC; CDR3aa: CASSVGASTYNEQFF
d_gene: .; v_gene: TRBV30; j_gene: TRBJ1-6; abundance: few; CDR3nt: TGTGCCTGGAGTGTTAATTCACCCCTCCACTTT; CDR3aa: CAWSVNSPLHF
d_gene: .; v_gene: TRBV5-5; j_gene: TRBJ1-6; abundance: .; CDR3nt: TGTGCCAGCAACCTACTACTTACAGGGAATTCACCCCTCCACTTT; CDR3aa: CASNLLLTGNSPLHF
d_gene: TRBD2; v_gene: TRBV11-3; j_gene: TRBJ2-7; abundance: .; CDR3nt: TGTGCCAGCAGCTTGGGAGGGGTCGGCGAGCAGTACTTC; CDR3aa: CASSLGGVGEQYF
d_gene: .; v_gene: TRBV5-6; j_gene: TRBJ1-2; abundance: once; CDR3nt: TGTGCCAGCAGCTATTCTGATGGCTACACCTTC; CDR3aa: CASSYSDGYTF
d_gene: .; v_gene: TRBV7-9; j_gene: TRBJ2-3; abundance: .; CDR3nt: TGTGCCAGCAGCTTAGCGCGGGGCAGGGGAGGAGATACGCAGTATTTT; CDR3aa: CASSLARGRGGDTQYF
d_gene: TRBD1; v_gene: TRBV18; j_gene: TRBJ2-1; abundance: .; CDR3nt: TGTGCCAGCTCACTGGGACAGGGCAATGAGCAGTTCTTC; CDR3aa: CASSLGQGNEQFF
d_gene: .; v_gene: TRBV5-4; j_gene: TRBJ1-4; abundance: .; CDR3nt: TGTGCCAGCAGCTTGGGGGCGGGACCCGAAAAACTGTTTTTT; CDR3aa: CASSLGAGPEKLFF
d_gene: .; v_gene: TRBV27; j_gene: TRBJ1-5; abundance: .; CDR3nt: TGTGCCAGCGGTCCGGGGGTAAAACCAAATCAGCCCCAGCATTTT; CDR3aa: CASGPGVKPNQPQHF
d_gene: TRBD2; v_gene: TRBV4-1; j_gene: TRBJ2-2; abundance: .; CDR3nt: TGCGCCAGCAGCTCCCTGGGACTAGCGGGGGGCCCCGGGGAGCTGTTTTTT; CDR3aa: CASSSLGLAGGPGELFF
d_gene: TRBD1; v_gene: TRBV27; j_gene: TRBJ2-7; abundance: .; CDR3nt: TGTGCCAGCAGTATGGGACAGAACTACGAGCAGTACTTC; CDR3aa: CASSMGQNYEQYF
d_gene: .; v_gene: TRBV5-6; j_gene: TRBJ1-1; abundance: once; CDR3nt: TGTGCCAGCAGCTTAAGGCGAGGGACTGAAGCTTTCTTT; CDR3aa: CASSLRRGTEAFF
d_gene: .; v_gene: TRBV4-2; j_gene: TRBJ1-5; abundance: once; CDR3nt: TGTGCCAGCAGCCAAGATACAGGGCGCTGGGTCAATCAGCCCCAGCATTTT; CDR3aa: CASSQDTGRWVNQPQHF
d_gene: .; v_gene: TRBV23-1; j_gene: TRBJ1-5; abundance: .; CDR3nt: TGCGCCAGCAGTCTTTGTGTCCCGCCCCGCGGGACGAATCCTTATAGCAATCAGCCCCAGCATTTT; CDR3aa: CASSLCVPPRGTNPYSNQPQHF
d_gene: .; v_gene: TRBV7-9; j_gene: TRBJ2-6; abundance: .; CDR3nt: TGTGCCAGCAGCTTAACGCTCTCTGGGGCCAACGTCCTGACTTTC; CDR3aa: CASSLTLSGANVLTF
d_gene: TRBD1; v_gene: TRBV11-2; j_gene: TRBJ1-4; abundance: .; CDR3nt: TGTGCCAGCAGGGCCGGACAGGGAACTAATGAAAAACTGTTTTTT; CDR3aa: CASRAGQGTNEKLFF
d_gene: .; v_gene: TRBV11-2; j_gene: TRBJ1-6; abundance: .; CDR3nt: TGTGCCAGCAGCTTCCTTGGGGGAGGCAATTCACCCCTCCACTTT; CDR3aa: CASSFLGGGNSPLHF
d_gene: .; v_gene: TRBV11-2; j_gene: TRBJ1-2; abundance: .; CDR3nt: TGTGCCAGCAGCGGGGGACCCTATGGCTACACCTTC; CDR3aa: CASSGGPYGYTF
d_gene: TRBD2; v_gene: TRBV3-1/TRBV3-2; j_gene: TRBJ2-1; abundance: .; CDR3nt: TGTGCCAGCAGCCAAGATTGGCCATTAGCGGGAGTGGGCTACAATGAGCAGTTCTTC; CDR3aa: CASSQDWPLAGVGYNEQFF
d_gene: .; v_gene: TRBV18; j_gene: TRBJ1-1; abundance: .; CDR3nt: TGTGCCAGCTCACCAGATGGCCAGGGCGACGCTTTCTTT; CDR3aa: CASSPDGQGDAFF
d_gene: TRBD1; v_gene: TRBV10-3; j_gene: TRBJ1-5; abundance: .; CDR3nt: TGTGCCATCAGCCAAGGGACAGGGGGCAGCCAGCCCCAGCATTTT; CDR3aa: CAISQGTGGSQPQHF
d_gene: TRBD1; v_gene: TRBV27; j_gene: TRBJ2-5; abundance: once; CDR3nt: TGTGCCTCGACAGGGATCGAGAAGACCCAGTACTTC; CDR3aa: CASTGIEKTQYF
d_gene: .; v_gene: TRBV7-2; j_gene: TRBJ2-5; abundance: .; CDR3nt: TGTGCCAGCAGGGGTGGCCAAGAGACCCAGTACTTC; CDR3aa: CASRGGQETQYF
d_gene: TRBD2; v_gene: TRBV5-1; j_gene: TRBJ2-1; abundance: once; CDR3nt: TGCGCCAGCAGCCCGAGACTAGCGGGGGCGTACAATGAGCAGTTCTTC; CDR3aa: CASSPRLAGAYNEQFF
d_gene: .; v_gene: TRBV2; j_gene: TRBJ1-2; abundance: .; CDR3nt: TGTGCCAGCAGGGTGAGGTTTGGCTACACCTTC; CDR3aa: CASRVRFGYTF
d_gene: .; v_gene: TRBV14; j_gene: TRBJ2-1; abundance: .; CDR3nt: TGTGCCAGCAGCACACTAGGGGCGACCTCCTACAATGAGCAGTTCTTC; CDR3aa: CASSTLGATSYNEQFF
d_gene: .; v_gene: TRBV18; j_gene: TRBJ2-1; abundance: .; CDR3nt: TGTGCCAGCTCACTCAAAAACGGGAGAACCTACAATGAGCAGTTCTTC; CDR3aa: CASSLKNGRTYNEQFF
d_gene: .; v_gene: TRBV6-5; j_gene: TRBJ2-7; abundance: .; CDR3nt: TGTGCCAGCAGTTACTCCCCTACCTACGAGCAGTACTTC; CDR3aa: CASSYSPTYEQYF
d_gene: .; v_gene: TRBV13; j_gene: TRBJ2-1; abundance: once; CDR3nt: TGTGCCAGCAGCTTAGGTGGGACTCCCTTAGTAAATGAGCAGTTCTTC; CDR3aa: CASSLGGTPLVNEQFF
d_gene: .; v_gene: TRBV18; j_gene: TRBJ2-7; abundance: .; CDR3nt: TGTGCCAGCTCACCTGCGGCGGGGGCCGGGTACGAGCAGTACTTC; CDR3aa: CASSPAAGAGYEQYF
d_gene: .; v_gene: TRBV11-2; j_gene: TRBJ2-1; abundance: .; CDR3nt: TGTGCCAGCAGTTCGGACGGGAGCTACAATGAGCAGTTCTTC; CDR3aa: CASSSDGSYNEQFF
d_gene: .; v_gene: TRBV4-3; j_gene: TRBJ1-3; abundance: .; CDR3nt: TGCGCCAGCAGCCAACGTGAGGGTCCTGGAAACACCATATATTTT; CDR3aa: CASSQREGPGNTIYF
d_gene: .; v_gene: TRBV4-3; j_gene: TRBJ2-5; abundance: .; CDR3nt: TGCGCCAGCAGCCAAGATCGTGGTGCGGCAGAACAAGAGACCCAGTACTTC; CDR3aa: CASSQDRGAAEQETQYF
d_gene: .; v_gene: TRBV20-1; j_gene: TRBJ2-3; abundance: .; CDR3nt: TGCAGTGCTAGTCAAGGCCAGCGATTAGATACGCAGTATTTT; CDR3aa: CSASQGQRLDTQYF